One sample yielded the 17 T cell receptor beta chains listed below, sequenced in a study of early T cells in non-severe SARS-CoV-2 infection. Using its own MiXCR run on the 5' RACE reads, TCRdb lists one record per CDR3 protein. In the table there are some 44,000 distinct CDR3 sequences, about 6.5% of which are singletons. Here the sequenced sample was whole blood, taken at baseline. All receptors come from an adult who was a healthcare worker with PCR-confirmed SARS-CoV-2 infection or an uninfected control (not recorded which).

Many counts were recorded for this clonotype. V usage is TRBV4-1 and J usage is TRBJ2-7; D could derive from TRBD1 or TRBD2 (6 bases each). The CDR3 has 16 residues. CDR1 and CDR2 (germline): MGHRA, YSYEKL. Deletions cut 0 bases from V and 4 bases from J, with 16 bases between. CDR3 nucleotides: TGCGCCAGCAGCCAAGATCAGGGGACGGGACTGTACGAGCAGTACTTC. Translation gives CASSQDQGTGLYEQYF.

This clonotype was counted ten times or more. The V and J genes are TRBV2 and TRBJ2-5, with 7 nucleotides matching TRBD1. The germline gives CDR1 SNHLY, CDR2 FYNNEI. V lost 7 bases to trimming and J lost 1 base; unmatched junction nucleotides: 6. This CDR3 has 14 amino acids. The CDR3 sequence: CASTLGQTQETQYF. Here the CDR3 DNA reads TGTGCCAGCACATTGGGACAGACCCAAGAGACCCAGTACTTC.

This clonotype came up a few times. The chain has TRBV5-4 and TRBJ1-6, with 7 bases that match TRBD1. Germline CDR1 reads SGHNT; CDR2 reads YYREEE (reference sequence). V was clipped by 6 bases and J by 5 bases; unmatched bases: 8. The CDR3 is 15 residues long. CDR3 loop: CASTFRTGDNSPLHF. The CDR3 region has the DNA TGTGCCAGCACCTTCCGGACAGGAGATAATTCACCCCTCCACTTT.

V is TRBV7-9 and J is TRBJ2-3; maybe TRBD2 (5 bases). Germline CDR1 is SEHNR and CDR2 is FQNEAQ (reference sequence). V was trimmed by 0 bases and J by 0 bases, leaving 7 bases between them. This CDR3 contains 15 residues. CDR3 sequence reads: CASSLAGGSTDTQYF. Written as DNA, the CDR3 is TGTGCCAGCAGCTTAGCGGGCGGGAGCACAGATACGCAGTATTTT. Together with reference TRBV7-9 and TRBJ2-3, the CDR3 gives the full variable domain: DTGVSQNPRHKITKRGQNVTFRCDPISEHNRLYWYRQTLGQGPEFLTYFQNEAQLEKSRLLSDRFSAERPKGSFSTLEIQRTEQGDSAMYLCASSLAGGSTDTQYFGPGTRLTVL.

This clonotype was counted between two and nine times. The chain carries TRBV11-2 and TRBJ2-7; TRBD1 matches 9 bases. The germline V gene has CDR1 SGHAT and CDR2 FQNNGV. V trimming: 3 bases; J trimming: 3 bases; junction bases outside the gene matches: 3. CDR3 length: 14 amino acids. The CDR3 loop reads CASSFTGGRYEQYF. DNA of the CDR3: TGTGCCAGCAGCTTTACAGGGGGCCGCTACGAGCAGTACTTC.

This clonotype was seen a few times. The chain combines TRBV7-2 with TRBJ2-5; 13 bases line up with TRBD2. This CDR3 contains 16 residues. The ends lost 5 bases at V and 4 bases at J; junction bases unmatched: 7. Germline V CDR1 and CDR2: SGHTA, FQGNSA. As DNA, the CDR3 is TGTGCCAGCAGCCCGAGACTAGCGGGGGGCCGAGAGACCCAGTACTTC. Translation gives CASSPRLAGGRETQYF.

This chain uses TRBV20-1 with TRBJ1-6; 9 bases are a match to TRBD1. From germline, CDR1 is DFQATT and CDR2 SNEGSKA (reference sequence). CDR3 length equals 13 residues. The V and J ends lost 6 bases and 10 bases, in that order; junction bases with no gene match: 7. The CDR3 protein is CSALGQGDSPLHF. DNA for the CDR3: TGCAGTGCATTGGGACAGGGAGACTCACCCCTCCACTTT.

This clonotype was picked up many times. As DNA, the CDR3 is TGTGCCAGCGGGACAACCGGGACAGGAGTCTACGAGCAGTACTTC. Its translation: CASGTTGTGVYEQYF. The rearrangement joins TRBV12-3 or TRBV12-4 to TRBJ2-7, with 8 nucleotides matching TRBD1. The V and J ends lost 8 bases and 3 bases, in that order; junction bases with no gene match: 12. The CDR3 sequence is 15 residues long.

This clonotype was counted at least ten times. The rearrangement links TRBV28 to TRBJ1-2, with 10 bases lining up with TRBD1. CDR3 length equals 14 residues. Trimming took 4 bases from V and 4 from J; bases not matched to a gene: 3. The germline CDR1 and CDR2 sequences are MDHEN and SYDVKM. In DNA, the CDR3 is TGTGCCAGCAGTTCCGGGACAGGGGTCTATGGCTACACCTTC. Protein: CASSSGTGVYGYTF.

This clonotype was seen ten or more times. The V gene is TRBV7-9, the J gene TRBJ2-5; 7 bases are shared with TRBD1. Losses at the gene ends were 5 bases for V and 2 bases for J; bases not matched to a gene: 8. The CDR3 totals 15 residues. Germline CDR1 reads SEHNR; CDR2 reads FQNEAQ (reference sequence). DNA of the CDR3: TGTGCCAGCAGCACCGACAGGGCCTATCAAGAGACCCAGTACTTC. Translated, it gives CASSTDRAYQETQYF.

This rearrangement joins TRBV4-3 to TRBJ1-3, with no clear D. Germline assignment: CDR1 LGHNA and CDR2 YSLEER. The CDR3 totals 15 residues. Trimming took off 5 bases at V and 2 bases at J, with 13 bases between the two ends. The CDR3 loop reads CASSVAWTAGNTIYF. DNA for the CDR3: TGCGCCAGCAGCGTTGCGTGGACGGCTGGAAACACCATATATTTT.

The chain joins TRBV6-6 to TRBJ1-1, with D possibly TRBD1 on 5 matching bases. The CDR3 length is 13 residues. CDR1 and CDR2 (germline): MNHNY, SVGAGI (reference sequence). V lost 9 bases, J lost 1 base, and 12 bases lay in between. CDR3 in amino acids: CARSDGQNTEAFF. The CDR3 DNA follows: TGTGCCAGGAGCGACGGACAGAACACTGAAGCTTTCTTT.

The rearrangement uses TRBV24-1 and TRBJ2-5; the match to TRBD1 covers 8 bases. The CDR3 totals 15 residues. The germline V gene encodes CDR1 KGHDR and CDR2 SFDVKD. The junction had 3 bases not matched to a gene; V was cut back by 4 bases and J by 0 bases. The CDR3: CATSDGTGYQETQYF. CDR3 coding DNA: TGTGCCACCAGTGACGGGACAGGATACCAAGAGACCCAGTACTTC.

This clonotype has at least ten counts. The V call is TRBV12-3 or TRBV12-4, the J call TRBJ1-2; 8 bases line up with TRBD1. This CDR3 has 13 residues. The V and J ends lost 6 bases and 6 bases, in that order; junction bases with no gene match: 6. This chain's CDR3 is CASRRTGYDGYTF. Written as DNA, the CDR3 is TGTGCCAGCAGAAGGACAGGGTACGATGGCTACACCTTC.

This clonotype was counted a few times. DNA of the CDR3: TGTGCCAGCAGTTACATGGGTACCCAGGGGGTTCAGCCCCAGCATTTT. Translating it yields CASSYMGTQGVQPQHF. This chain links TRBV6-6 with TRBJ1-5; TRBD1 agrees at 7 bases. The CDR3 is 16 residues long. With V trimmed by 2 bases and J by 6 bases, 10 bases remained unmatched. The germline gives CDR1 MNHNY, CDR2 SVGAGI (reference sequence).

The J gene is TRBJ2-1, the V gene TRBV12-3 or TRBV12-4, with D hard to call. The CDR3 is 12 amino acids. V lost 2 bases, J lost 7 bases, and 6 bases lay in between. The CDR3 region has the DNA TGTGCCAGCAGTTTAATTGGGAATGAGCAGTTCTTC. Its translation: CASSLIGNEQFF.

Ten or more counts support this clonotype. This chain joins TRBV9 and TRBJ1-5; D remains ambiguous. V lost 0 bases, J lost 3 bases, and 4 bases lay in between. This CDR3 contains 13 residues. Germline V lookup: CDR1 SGDLS, CDR2 YYNGEE. The CDR3 DNA is TGTGCCAGCAGCGTAGGTGACAATCAGCCCCAGCATTTT. It is translated as CASSVGDNQPQHF.